This T cell receptor beta chain derives from a study of tumor-infiltrating lymphocytes in oesophageal squamous cell carcinoma. This clonotype has at least ten counts. TCRdb re-derived calls from the PCR reads in MiXCR, one entry per CDR3 protein. The data show roughly 14,000 distinct CDR3 sequences, around half seen once. The CDR3 extends over 15 amino acids. Germline V gene lookup returns CDR1 MDHEN and CDR2 SYDVKM. Trimming took 6 bases from V and 1 from J, leaving 15 bases between them. This TCR was recovered from a female donor with esophageal squamous cell carcinoma. Sequenced material: esophageal tumor tissue. The genes are TRBV28 and TRBJ2-5, with unresolved D. The CDR3 loop is CASRYNPNRQETQYF. The DNA for the CDR3 is TGTGCCAGCAGATATAACCCCAATCGCCAAGAGACCCAGTACTTC.